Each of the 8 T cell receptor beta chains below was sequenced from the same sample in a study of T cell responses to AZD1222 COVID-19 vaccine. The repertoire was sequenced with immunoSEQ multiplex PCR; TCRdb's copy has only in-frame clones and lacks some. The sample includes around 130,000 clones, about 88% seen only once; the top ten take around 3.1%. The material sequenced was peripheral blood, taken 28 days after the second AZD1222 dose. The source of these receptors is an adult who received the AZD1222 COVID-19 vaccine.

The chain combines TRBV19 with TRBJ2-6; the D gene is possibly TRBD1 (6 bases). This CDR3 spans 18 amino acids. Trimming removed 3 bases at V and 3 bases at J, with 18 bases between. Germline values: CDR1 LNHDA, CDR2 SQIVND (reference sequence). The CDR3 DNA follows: TGTGCCAGTAGTATTCCCCTGGCAGGGGCCTATGGGGCCAACGTCCTGACTTTC. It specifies CASSIPLAGAYGANVLTF.

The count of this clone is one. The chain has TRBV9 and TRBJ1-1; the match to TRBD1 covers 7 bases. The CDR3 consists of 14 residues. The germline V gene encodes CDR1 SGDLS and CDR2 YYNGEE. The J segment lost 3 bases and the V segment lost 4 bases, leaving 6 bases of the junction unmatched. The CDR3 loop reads CASSSGTVDTEAFF. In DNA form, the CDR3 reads TGTGCCAGCAGCTCCGGGACAGTTGACACTGAAGCTTTCTTT. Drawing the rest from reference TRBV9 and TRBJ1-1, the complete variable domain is DSGVTQTPKHLITATGQRVTLRCSPRSGDLSVYWYQQSLDQGLQFLIQYYNGEERAKGNILERFSAQQFPDLHSELNLSSLELGDSALYFCASSSGTVDTEAFFGQGTRLTVV.

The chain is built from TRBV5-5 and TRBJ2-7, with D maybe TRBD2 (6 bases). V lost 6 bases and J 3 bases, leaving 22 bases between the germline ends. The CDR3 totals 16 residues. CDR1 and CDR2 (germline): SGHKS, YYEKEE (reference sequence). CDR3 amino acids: CASNSYSGGNNYEQYF. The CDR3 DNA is TGTGCCAGCAACTCGTACTCCGGAGGGAATAACTACGAGCAGTACTTC.

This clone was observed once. DNA of the CDR3: TGTGCCATCAGTGACCCAGGGAGACATCAGCCCCAGCATTTT. Its protein is CAISDPGRHQPQHF. This chain connects TRBV10-3 to TRBJ1-5; the D gene is possibly TRBD1 (5 bases). This CDR3 is built from 14 residues. The germline V gene has CDR1 ENHRY and CDR2 SYGVKD. The V gene lost 3 bases and the J gene lost 5 bases, with 11 bases spanning the gap.

Here the CDR3 DNA reads TGTGCCAGCAGCCTACGGACAGGGGATGGTTTGCAGTACTTC. Protein: CASSLRTGDGLQYF. V usage is TRBV3-1 (or the pseudogene TRBV3-2) and J usage is TRBJ2-7; 9 positions match TRBD1. V lost 4 bases to trimming and J lost 9 bases; unmatched junction nucleotides: 10. The CDR3 loop spans 14 amino acids. CDR1 LGHDT and CDR2 YNNKEL come from the germline V gene (reference sequence).

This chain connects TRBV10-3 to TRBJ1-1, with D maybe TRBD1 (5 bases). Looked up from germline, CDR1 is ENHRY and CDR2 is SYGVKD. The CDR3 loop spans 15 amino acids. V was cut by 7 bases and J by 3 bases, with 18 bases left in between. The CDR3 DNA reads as TGTGCCATCACTTCGCAGGGTAATGGTGACACTGAAGCTTTCTTT. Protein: CAITSQGNGDTEAFF.

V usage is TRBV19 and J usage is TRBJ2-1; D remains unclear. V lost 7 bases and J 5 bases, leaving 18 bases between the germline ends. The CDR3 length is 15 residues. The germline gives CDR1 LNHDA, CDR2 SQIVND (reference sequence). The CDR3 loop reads CASTPNYIRNNEQFF. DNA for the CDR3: TGTGCCAGTACCCCGAACTACATTAGGAACAATGAGCAGTTCTTC.

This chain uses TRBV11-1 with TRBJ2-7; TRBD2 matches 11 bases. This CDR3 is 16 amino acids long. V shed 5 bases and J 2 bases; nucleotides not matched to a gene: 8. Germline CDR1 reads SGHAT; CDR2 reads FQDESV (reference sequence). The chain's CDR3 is CASSPRGLAETYEQYF. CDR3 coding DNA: TGTGCCAGCAGCCCAAGGGGACTAGCGGAGACCTACGAGCAGTACTTC.